Below are 17 T cell receptor beta chains sequenced from a single sample in a study of blood T cell repertoires in COVID-19. Here immunoSEQ multiplex PCR was the method, and the copy in TCRdb shows in-frame clones only, minus some. This table has around 280,000 clones, roughly 85% appearing once. The sequenced sample was PBMCs or T cells enriched from blood (not recorded which). These receptors originate from a woman between 40 and 50 years old who had recovered from COVID-19.

A word on this clone: Other DNA sequences from this sample encode an identical CDR3 as well. The chain joins TRBV18 to TRBJ1-1, with TRBD1 as a possible D gene (6 bases). The V gene lost 1 base and the J gene lost 1 base, with 7 bases spanning the gap. This CDR3 contains 14 residues. CDR1 and CDR2 from the germline V gene are KGHSH and LQKENI. Written as DNA, the CDR3 is TGTGCCAGCTCACCACAAGGGGGGAACACTGAAGCTTTCTTT. It specifies CASSPQGGNTEAFF.

This clone was recorded once. The rearrangement uses TRBV9 and TRBJ2-5; the match to TRBD2 covers 12 bases. With 3 bases clipped from V and 4 bases from J, the junction kept 4 bases outside the gene matches. The CDR3 is 15 residues long. Looked up from germline, CDR1 is SGDLS and CDR2 is YYNGEE. The CDR3 DNA is TGTGCCAGCAGCGCCCTAGCGGGAGGGTTAGAGACCCAGTACTTC. Translation: CASSALAGGLETQYF.

The chain carries TRBV6-2 or TRBV6-3 and TRBJ2-3; D is uncertain. The V end lost 6 bases, the J end lost 6 bases, and 10 bases lay between the germline ends. CDR1 and CDR2 (germline): MNHEY, SVGEGT. The length of the CDR3 is 12 residues. CDR3 residues: CASSSYLDTQYF. CDR3 nucleotide sequence: TGTGCCAGCAGCTCCTACCTGGATACGCAGTATTTT.

CDR3 DNA sequence: TGTGCCAGCAGCTTAACTCCTCTTACTAGCGGGAGGAACACCGGGGAGCTGTTTTTT. This gives the protein CASSLTPLTSGRNTGELFF. This chain uses TRBV7-3 with TRBJ2-2, with 11 positions matching TRBD2. CDR3 length: 19 amino acids. The V gene end was trimmed by 0 bases and the J gene end by 1 base; junction bases not matched to a gene: 7. The germline gives CDR1 SGHTA, CDR2 FQGTGA.

The gene calls are TRBV3-1 (or the pseudogene TRBV3-2) and TRBJ1-1; the D gene is possibly TRBD1 (5 bases). This CDR3 contains 13 residues. Germline V gene sequence: CDR1 LGHDT, CDR2 YNNKEL (reference sequence). Deletions cut 3 bases from V and 1 base from J, with 6 bases between. CDR3 in amino acids: CASSQGGNTEAFF. CDR3 nucleotides: TGTGCCAGCAGCCAGGGGGGGAACACTGAAGCTTTCTTT.

The chain recombines TRBV2 with TRBJ1-4; TRBD1 agrees at 8 bases. The CDR3 covers 15 residues. Germline V gene lookup returns CDR1 SNHLY and CDR2 FYNNEI. The V and J ends lost 8 bases and 8 bases, in that order; junction bases with no gene match: 13. CDR3 sequence reads: CASDDMDRDEEKLFF. The CDR3 DNA follows: TGTGCCAGCGATGATATGGACAGGGATGAGGAAAAACTGTTTTTT.

This chain connects TRBV3-1 (or the pseudogene TRBV3-2) to TRBJ1-1, with 10 bases matching TRBD1. Germline V gene sequence: CDR1 LGHDT, CDR2 YNNKEL (reference sequence). This CDR3 spans 18 amino acids. V trimming: 4 bases; J trimming: 0 bases; junction bases outside the gene matches: 11. CDR3 protein: CASSPPGRGTGVNTEAFF. The DNA of the CDR3 is TGTGCCAGCAGCCCCCCCGGCCGTGGGACAGGGGTGAACACTGAAGCTTTCTTT.

V is TRBV5-4 and J is TRBJ2-2, with D tentatively TRBD1 (6 bases). From germline, CDR1 is SGHNT and CDR2 YYREEE (reference sequence). This CDR3 has 18 amino acids. V was clipped by 4 bases and J by 0 bases, with 19 bases between them. CDR3 sequence reads: CASSPSPGTRSNTGELFF. The CDR3 DNA sequence: TGTGCCAGCAGCCCTTCGCCCGGGACACGGTCGAACACCGGGGAGCTGTTTTTT.

CDR3 residues: CASSSVGQVYSGNTIYF. CDR3 nucleotide sequence: TGTGCCAGCAGTTCCGTGGGACAGGTTTACTCTGGAAACACCATATATTTT. V and J are TRBV28 and TRBJ1-3; 8 positions match TRBD1. In germline, CDR1 is MDHEN, CDR2 SYDVKM. Trimming cost V 4 bases and J 0 bases; bases outside gene matches: 8. This CDR3 spans 17 amino acids.

The rearrangement links TRBV28 to TRBJ1-2, with 7 positions matching TRBD1. CDR3 size: 11 residues. CDR1 and CDR2 (germline): MDHEN, SYDVKM. Trimming at V came to 5 bases and at J to 8 bases, leaving 2 bases not matched to a gene. CDR3 bases: TGTGCCAGCAGTCGACAGGGAGGCTACACCTTC. This codes for CASSRQGGYTF.

The V gene is TRBV20-1, the J gene TRBJ2-5, with D perhaps TRBD1 (5 bases). V was pared by 3 bases and J by 1 base, with 9 bases between. Germline V gene sequence: CDR1 DFQATT, CDR2 SNEGSKA (reference sequence). The CDR3 covers 13 residues. CDR3 sequence: CSASGASQETQYF. As DNA, the CDR3 is TGCAGTGCTAGTGGGGCGAGCCAAGAGACCCAGTACTTC.

This rearrangement joins TRBV11-2 to TRBJ2-3; TRBD2 might be the D (5 bases). Trimming stripped 3 bases from V and 6 bases from J, with 16 bases between. Germline assignment: CDR1 SGHAT and CDR2 FQNNGV. The CDR3 consists of 15 residues. CDR3 residues: CASSLIEQRKDTQYF. The CDR3 region has the DNA TGTGCCAGCAGCTTGATAGAGCAGCGGAAGGATACGCAGTATTTT. Complete variable domain (other parts from reference TRBV11-2 and TRBJ2-3): EAGVAQSPRYKIIEKRQSVAFWCNPISGHATLYWYQQILGQGPKLLIQFQNNGVVDDSQLPKDRFSAERLKGVDSTLKIQPAKLEDSAVYLCASSLIEQRKDTQYFGPGTRLTVL.

The genes are TRBV28 and TRBJ1-1; D ambiguous. Trimming left V 8 bases short and J 4 bases short, with 20 bases between. CDR3 size: 15 residues. The germline gives CDR1 MDHEN, CDR2 SYDVKM. CDR3 loop: CASRYSTGRSTEAFF. Here the CDR3 DNA reads TGTGCCAGCCGCTATTCAACCGGGAGATCCACTGAAGCTTTCTTT. The complete variable domain, with remaining parts taken from reference TRBV28 and TRBJ1-1, reads DVKVTQSSRYLVKRTGEKVFLECVQDMDHENMFWYRQDPGLGLRLIYFSYDVKMKEKGDIPEGYSVSREKKERFSLILESASTNQTSMYLCASRYSTGRSTEAFFGQGTRLTVV.

The chain uses TRBV18 and TRBJ1-4; D is unresolved. V dropped 5 bases and J dropped 10 bases, with 8 bases sitting between them. The CDR3 has 11 amino acids. The germline V gene encodes CDR1 KGHSH and CDR2 LQKENI. The CDR3 is CASSGEGKLFF. Here the CDR3 DNA reads TGTGCCAGCTCAGGGGAGGGAAAACTGTTTTTT.

The rearrangement uses TRBV2 and TRBJ1-1; a weak D match, TRBD1 (6 bases). Germline V lookup: CDR1 SNHLY, CDR2 FYNNEI. V lost 7 bases and J lost 7, with 19 bases in between. This CDR3 is built from 14 residues. The CDR3 is CASTRARQGNEAFF. The CDR3 DNA sequence: TGTGCCAGCACCCGTGCTCGGCAGGGGAATGAAGCTTTCTTT.

This clone has only one observation. The genes are TRBV5-1 and TRBJ2-7; 9 bases align to TRBD1. CDR1 SGHRS and CDR2 YFSETQ come from the germline V gene. There are 14 residues in the CDR3. Unmatched junction bases numbered 10, after V lost 6 bases and J lost 6 bases. DNA of the CDR3: TGCGCCAGCACTATGTCCGGGACAGGGCTCGAGCAGTACTTC. Amino acids: CASTMSGTGLEQYF. The variable domain in full, completed from reference TRBV5-1 and TRBJ2-7, reads KAGVTQTPRYLIKTRGQQVTLSCSPISGHRSVSWYQQTPGQGLQFLFEYFSETQRNKGNFPGRFSGRQFSNSRSEMNVSTLELGDSALYLCASTMSGTGLEQYFGPGTRLTVT.

The chain combines TRBV30 with TRBJ1-5; D not certain. This CDR3 has 13 amino acids. V gave up 1 base and J gave up 7 bases, with 11 bases separating them. Germline CDR1 GTSNPN, CDR2 SVGIG (reference sequence). CDR3 nucleotide sequence: TGTGCCTGGAGTGCATCTGGAGGACAGCCCCAGCATTTT. Protein product: CAWSASGGQPQHF.